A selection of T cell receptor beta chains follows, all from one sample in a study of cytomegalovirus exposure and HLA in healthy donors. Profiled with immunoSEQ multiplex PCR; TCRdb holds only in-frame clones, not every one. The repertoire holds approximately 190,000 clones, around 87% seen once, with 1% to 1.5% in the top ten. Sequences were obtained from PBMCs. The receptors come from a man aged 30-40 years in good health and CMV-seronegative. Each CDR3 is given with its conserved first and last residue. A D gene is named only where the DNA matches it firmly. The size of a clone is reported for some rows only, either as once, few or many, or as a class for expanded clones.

DNA: TGTGCCAGCAGCGCCGATACAGGGGGCGCCACTGAAGCTTTCTTT
CDR3: CASSADTGGATEAFF
D: TRBD1
J: TRBJ1-1
V: TRBV5-4
size: .

DNA: TGTGCCAGCAGTCTTCGGGGACAGGGGATGAATCAGCCCCAGCATTTT
CDR3: CASSLRGQGMNQPQHF
D: TRBD1
J: TRBJ1-5
V: TRBV28
size: .

DNA: TGTGCCAGCAGCCTTCGGACTAGCGGCCTCTACGAGCAGTACTTC
CDR3: CASSLRTSGLYEQYF
D: TRBD2
J: TRBJ2-7
V: TRBV11-3
size: once

DNA: TGTGCCAGCAGCTTAGGCCAGACTTATAATTCACCCCTCCACTTT
CDR3: CASSLGQTYNSPLHF
D: .
J: TRBJ1-6
V: TRBV13
size: .

DNA: TGTGCCATCAGTGAGTCGAACAGCTACGAGCAGTACTTC
CDR3: CAISESNSYEQYF
D: .
J: TRBJ2-7
V: TRBV10-3
size: .

DNA: TGTGCCAGCTCACCAGGACAGGAGGCCTATGGCTACACCTTC
CDR3: CASSPGQEAYGYTF
D: TRBD1
J: TRBJ1-2
V: TRBV18
size: .

DNA: TGCGCCAGCAGTGGGGACAGGGGCGTTAATGAAAAACTGTTTTTT
CDR3: CASSGDRGVNEKLFF
D: TRBD1
J: TRBJ1-4
V: TRBV5-1
size: .

DNA: TGTGCCAGCTCACCGGGAGTGAACACTGAAGCTTTCTTT
CDR3: CASSPGVNTEAFF
D: .
J: TRBJ1-1
V: TRBV18
size: .

DNA: TGTGCCAGCAGCCTGCCCCCCGGGAACACTGAAGCTTTCTTT
CDR3: CASSLPPGNTEAFF
D: .
J: TRBJ1-1
V: TRBV5-6
size: .

DNA: TGTGCCAGCAGCAAAGCCGCCCCGCGCACCTTC
CDR3: CASSKAAPRTF
D: .
J: TRBJ1-2
V: TRBV21-1
size: .

DNA: TGTGCCAGCAGTCTTCCAGGCGGGGTGGAGGGAGATACGCAGTATTTT
CDR3: CASSLPGGVEGDTQYF
D: .
J: TRBJ2-3
V: TRBV27
size: .

DNA: TGTGCCAGCAGCCCGGGGGGGGCACCGAATCAGCCCCAGCATTTT
CDR3: CASSPGGAPNQPQHF
D: .
J: TRBJ1-5
V: TRBV5-6
size: .

DNA: TGCGCCAGCAGCCAAGATTTGGGGGCCCCGATCAGGTTCTTC
CDR3: CASSQDLGAPIRFF
D: .
J: TRBJ2-1
V: TRBV4-1
size: .

DNA: TGTGCCAGCTCACTCCGGGACAGGGCGGTTGAAGCTTTCTTT
CDR3: CASSLRDRAVEAFF
D: TRBD1
J: TRBJ1-1
V: TRBV18
size: .

DNA: TGTGCCAGCAGTCTCTGGCGGGGGAGCACAGATACGCAGTATTTT
CDR3: CASSLWRGSTDTQYF
D: TRBD2
J: TRBJ2-3
V: TRBV27
size: .

DNA: TGTGCCTGGGCCTCCGGGACAGGGGCCGATACGCAGTATTTT
CDR3: CAWASGTGADTQYF
D: TRBD1
J: TRBJ2-3
V: TRBV30
size: .